One sample yielded the 14 T cell receptor beta chains listed below, sequenced in a study of T-cell reconstitution after alpha-beta-depleted transplantation in children. During its preparation, the TCRbeta library received unique molecular identifiers. TCRdb reprocessed the PCR reads with MiXCR, giving one entry per CDR3 protein. The sample has approximately 250,000 distinct CDR3 sequences, roughly a tenth seen once. Sequenced material: PBMCs from the stem cell graft donor, taken from the stem cell graft. Source of these receptors: a human donor who donated a stem cell graft to a child with SCID.

This clonotype was detected ten times or more. J is TRBJ2-5 and V is TRBV5-1; D is possibly TRBD1 (6 bases). CDR1 and CDR2 from the germline V gene are SGHRS and YFSETQ. The CDR3 loop spans 14 amino acids. V was trimmed by 4 bases and J by 5 bases, leaving 15 bases between them. CDR3 in DNA: TGCGCCAGCAGCCTTAGTACAGGGTTCGAGACCCAGTACTTC. It specifies CASSLSTGFETQYF.

This clonotype was seen repeatedly, ten times or more. The V call is TRBV5-1, the J call TRBJ1-4, with D possibly matching TRBD1 (5 bases). The CDR3 is 14 residues long. Trimming removed 7 bases at V and 3 bases at J, with 13 bases between. The germline V gene encodes CDR1 SGHRS and CDR2 YFSETQ. The CDR3 region is CASQVGGSNEKLFF. Here the CDR3 DNA reads TGCGCCAGCCAGGTCGGGGGTTCTAATGAAAAACTGTTTTTT. The variable domain in full, completed from reference TRBV5-1 and TRBJ1-4, reads KAGVTQTPRYLIKTRGQQVTLSCSPISGHRSVSWYQQTPGQGLQFLFEYFSETQRNKGNFPGRFSGRQFSNSRSEMNVSTLELGDSALYLCASQVGGSNEKLFFGSGTQLSVL.

CDR3 nucleotide sequence: TGTGCCAGCAGTCCTGGGACGTGGGGCACTGAAGCTTTCTTT. It specifies CASSPGTWGTEAFF. V is TRBV6-1 and J is TRBJ1-1, with TRBD1 as a possible D gene (5 bases). Deletions cut 5 bases from V and 4 bases from J, with 14 bases between. Germline assignment: CDR1 MNHNS and CDR2 SASEGT. The CDR3 extends over 14 amino acids.

This clonotype was seen more than once but under ten times. This may be a read error: a much more frequent sequence differs by one nucleotide. The rearrangement joins TRBV15 to TRBJ1-2, with no clear D. Germline V gene data show CDR1 as LNHNV and CDR2 as YYDKDF (reference sequence). The CDR3 has 14 residues. The V gene lost 0 bases and the J gene lost 12 bases, with 17 bases spanning the gap. CDR3 sequence: CATSRDNSQEGDTF. The CDR3 DNA is TGTGCCACCAGCAGAGATAATTCTCAGGAAGGCGACACCTTC.

At least ten counts were recorded for this clonotype. This chain uses TRBV29-1 with TRBJ2-1; TRBD2 matches at 7 bases. This CDR3 region has 13 residues. Per the germline V gene, CDR1 is SQVTM and CDR2 is ANQGSEA. Trimming removed 8 bases from V and 4 bases from J; junction bases left unmatched: 8. CDR3 in amino acids: CSLTSRTYNEQFF. DNA for the CDR3: TGCAGCCTGACTAGCCGAACTTACAATGAGCAGTTCTTC.

This clonotype was detected many times. This chain links TRBV29-1 with TRBJ2-1; no firm D call. Germline loops: CDR1 SQVTM, CDR2 ANQGSEA. The CDR3 has 11 residues. The CDR3 DNA follows: TGCAGGCCCAGGACCTACAATGAGCAGTTCTTC. The encoded protein is CRPRTYNEQFF.

This chain uses TRBV14 with TRBJ2-1; D uncertain. The CDR3 is 12 residues long. CDR1 and CDR2 from the germline V gene are SGHDN and FVKESK. The V end lost 4 bases, the J end lost 6 bases, and 7 bases lay between the germline ends. The CDR3 here is CASSLITNEQFF. CDR3 bases: TGTGCCAGCAGCCTCATCACCAATGAGCAGTTCTTC.

This clonotype was recorded many times. This chain connects TRBV20-1 to TRBJ2-5, with 9 bases aligning to TRBD1. Germline trimming cut 1 base from V and 1 base from J; bases unmatched to any gene: 7. The V gene's germline CDR1 is DFQATT and CDR2 SNEGSKA (reference sequence). This CDR3 spans 16 amino acids. CDR3 nucleotides: TGCAGTGCTAGAGGCCACGGGACAGGGCGCCAAGAGACCCAGTACTTC. This encodes CSARGHGTGRQETQYF.

This clonotype was seen a handful of times. The rearrangement uses TRBV24-1 and TRBJ2-4, with D unclear. Germline V CDR1 and CDR2: KGHDR, SFDVKD. Trimming removed 9 bases from V and 0 bases from J, with 11 bases in between. The CDR3 extends over 14 amino acids. The CDR3 DNA sequence: TGTGCCACCCTCCGGACCGGAGCCAAAAACATTCAGTACTTC. This translates into CATLRTGAKNIQYF.

At least ten counts were recorded for this clonotype. This chain joins TRBV11-2 and TRBJ1-1; D unresolved. Deletions cut 3 bases from V and 0 bases from J, with 5 bases between. Germline lookup yields CDR1 SGHAT and CDR2 FQNNGV. The CDR3 sequence is 13 residues long. The CDR3 coding sequence is TGTGCCAGCAGCTTTTGGATGAACACTGAAGCTTTCTTT. It specifies CASSFWMNTEAFF.

This clonotype was found many times. This chain connects TRBV7-2 to TRBJ2-5; unclear D gene. CDR3 length: 13 residues. V was clipped by 5 bases and J by 1 base, with 8 bases between them. Germline V lookup: CDR1 SGHTA, CDR2 FQGNSA. The CDR3 loop is CASSLRLQETQYF. The CDR3 nucleotides are TGTGCCAGCAGCCTACGCCTCCAAGAGACCCAGTACTTC.

This clonotype was found many times. The chain links TRBV20-1 to TRBJ2-7, with D perhaps TRBD2 (6 bases). Trimming removed 0 bases from V and 2 bases from J, with 14 bases in between. Germline V gene data show CDR1 as DFQATT and CDR2 as SNEGSKA (reference sequence). This CDR3 is 15 amino acids long. Here the CDR3 reads CSARDPAGGAYEQYF. The CDR3 DNA reads TGCAGTGCTAGAGATCCCGCCGGGGGAGCCTACGAGCAGTACTTC.

At least ten counts were recorded for this clonotype. The chain is built from TRBV4-2 and TRBJ1-2; 7 bases map to TRBD1. Trimming took 5 bases from V and 4 from J; bases not matched to a gene: 4. The germline CDR1 and CDR2 sequences are LGHNA and YNFKEQ. This CDR3 comprises 13 residues. CDR3: CASSLGTAYGYTF. The CDR3 coding sequence is TGTGCCAGCAGCTTGGGGACAGCCTATGGCTACACCTTC.

This clonotype was detected many times. J is TRBJ2-7 and V is TRBV12-3 or TRBV12-4; tentatively, D is TRBD2 (5 bases). The CDR3 consists of 13 residues. Trimming took 3 bases from V and 1 from J, leaving 7 bases between them. The CDR3 region is CASSFAGSYEQYF. For the CDR3, the DNA is TGTGCCAGCAGTTTTGCGGGTTCCTACGAGCAGTACTTC.